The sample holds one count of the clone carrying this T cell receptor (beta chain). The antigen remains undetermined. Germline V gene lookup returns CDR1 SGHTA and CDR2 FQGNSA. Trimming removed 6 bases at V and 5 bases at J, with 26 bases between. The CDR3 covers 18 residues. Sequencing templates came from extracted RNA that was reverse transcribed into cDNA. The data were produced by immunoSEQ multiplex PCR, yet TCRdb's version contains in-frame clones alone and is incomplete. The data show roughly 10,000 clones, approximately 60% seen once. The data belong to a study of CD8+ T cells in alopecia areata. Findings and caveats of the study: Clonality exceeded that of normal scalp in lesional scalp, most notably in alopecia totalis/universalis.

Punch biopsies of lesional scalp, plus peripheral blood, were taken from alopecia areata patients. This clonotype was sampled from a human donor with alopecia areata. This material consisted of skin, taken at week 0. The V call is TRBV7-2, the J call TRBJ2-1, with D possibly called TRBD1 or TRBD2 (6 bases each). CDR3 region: CASRSPPPRGRDNNEQFF. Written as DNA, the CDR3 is TGTGCCAGCAGGTCCCCCCCTCCCCGCGGGCGGGACAACAATGAGCAGTTCTTC.